These 21 T cell receptor beta chains were sequenced from one sample in a study of cytotoxic CD8 clonotypes in ibrutinib-treated CLL. Some clones are missing from TCRdb's copy, which holds only in-frame ones; the method was immunoSEQ multiplex PCR. The data contain around 70,000 clones, over 65% of them seen just once; the ten biggest clones take up 38%. The specimen comprised PBMCs, sampled after 24 months of ibrutinib treatment. The receptors originated from a human donor with chronic lymphocytic leukemia.

The V call is TRBV6-6, the J call TRBJ1-5; 8 nucleotides line up with TRBD1. Trimming cost V 0 bases and J 7 bases; bases outside gene matches: 5. The V gene's germline CDR1 is MNHNY and CDR2 SVGAGI (reference sequence). This CDR3 spans 15 amino acids. The CDR3: CASSYSQGAGQPQHF. The CDR3 DNA follows: TGTGCCAGCAGTTACTCTCAGGGGGCAGGGCAGCCCCAGCATTTT.

The chain links TRBV5-1 to TRBJ1-1; TRBD1 aligns across 7 bases. The germline CDR1 and CDR2 sequences are SGHRS and YFSETQ. The CDR3 extends over 15 amino acids. V was clipped by 5 bases and J by 11 bases; unmatched bases: 18. The CDR3 bases are TGCGCCAGCAGTCCCACCGCAATCCAGGGGGACACCGCTTTCTTT. This translates into CASSPTAIQGDTAFF.

The genes are TRBV15 and TRBJ1-5; tentative D call: TRBD1 (5 bases). V lost 0 bases and J 7 bases, leaving 16 bases between the germline ends. Germline V CDR1 and CDR2: LNHNV, YYDKDF (reference sequence). The CDR3 contains 16 residues. The CDR3 sequence is CATSRDLGQGWQPQHF. CDR3 nucleotides: TGTGCCACCAGCAGAGATCTAGGTCAGGGATGGCAGCCCCAGCATTTT.

The table lists this clone with a few counts. The chain couples TRBV28 to TRBJ2-1; TRBD2 aligns across 9 bases. This CDR3 spans 14 amino acids. The J segment lost 4 bases and the V segment lost 6 bases, leaving 4 bases of the junction unmatched. CDR1 and CDR2 from the germline V gene are MDHEN and SYDVKM. The CDR3 region is CASRLAGEYNEQFF. CDR3 coding DNA: TGTGCCAGCAGGTTAGCGGGGGAGTACAATGAGCAGTTCTTC.

The gene calls are TRBV6-1 and TRBJ2-7; D possibly corresponds to TRBD2 (6 bases). Germline V gives CDR1 MNHNS, CDR2 SASEGT. This CDR3 is 13 amino acids long. Trimming cost V 5 bases and J 5 bases, with 13 bases left between them. The CDR3 sequence is CASSRWGDHEQYF. For the CDR3, the DNA is TGTGCCAGCAGTCGTTGGGGGGACCACGAGCAGTACTTC.

CDR3 bases: TGTGCCACCAGCAGACCGAACTATGGCTACACCTTC. Translated: CATSRPNYGYTF. The chain carries TRBV15 and TRBJ1-2; D is uncertain. Germline CDR1 and CDR2: LNHNV and YYDKDF (reference sequence). Trimming cost V 2 bases and J 2 bases, with 3 bases left between them. The CDR3 runs 12 residues.

The rearrangement uses TRBV2 and TRBJ1-2, with D perhaps matching TRBD1 (6 bases). CDR1 and CDR2 from the germline V gene are SNHLY and FYNNEI. The CDR3 consists of 15 residues. The V end was cut by 7 bases, the J end by 2 bases, with 17 bases between. The CDR3 sequence: CASTRGAQGNYGYTF. In nucleotides, the CDR3 is TGTGCCAGCACCCGAGGGGCCCAGGGGAACTATGGCTACACCTTC.

This clone has only one observation. V is TRBV9 and J is TRBJ1-2, with 7 bases matching TRBD1. Germline CDR1 SGDLS, CDR2 YYNGEE. The CDR3 has 15 amino acids. After removal of 0 bases from V and 4 bases from J, the junction contained 6 bases not matched to a gene. The CDR3 sequence: CASSVDFGQAYGYTF. In DNA form, the CDR3 reads TGTGCCAGCAGCGTAGATTTCGGACAGGCCTATGGCTACACCTTC.

The chain couples TRBV18 to TRBJ2-3; 10 bases agree with TRBD1. CDR1 and CDR2 from the germline V gene are KGHSH and LQKENI. V shed 8 bases, J shed 3 bases, and the junction held 8 bases outside the gene matches. The CDR3 runs 15 residues. The CDR3 region has the DNA TGTGCCAGCCACCTGGGGGACAGGGGAACAGATACGCAGTATTTT. Translating it yields CASHLGDRGTDTQYF.

This clone was observed a single time. This chain uses TRBV2 with TRBJ2-5; D remains ambiguous. CDR3 length equals 14 residues. Germline V CDR1 and CDR2: SNHLY, FYNNEI. V dropped 3 bases and J dropped 7 bases, with 15 bases sitting between them. In DNA, the CDR3 is TGTGCCAGCAGTGATGATCCACTCCCGGGGACCCAGTACTTC. This sequence encodes CASSDDPLPGTQYF.

This chain links TRBV7-2 with TRBJ2-5, with TRBD2 identical over 8 bases. CDR1 is SGHTA, CDR2 FQGNSA, per germline. The CDR3 covers 15 residues. Trimming cost V 7 bases and J 5 bases; bases outside gene matches: 12. CDR3 protein: CASTPDGRAAETQYF. The CDR3 DNA is TGTGCCAGCACCCCGGACGGGAGGGCTGCCGAGACCCAGTACTTC.

Details on this clone: The junction shows a germline mismatch at one end, possibly a read error. The V and J genes are TRBV27 and TRBJ2-7, with D possibly matching TRBD1 (5 bases). This CDR3 contains 14 residues. Germline V gives CDR1 MNHEY, CDR2 SMNVEV (reference sequence). The CDR3 reads CASSLSRGSHEQYF. CDR3 DNA sequence: TGTGCCAGCAGTTTGTCAAGGGGCTCCCACGAGCAGTACTTC.

The rearrangement links TRBV29-1 to TRBJ2-3, with D perhaps matching TRBD1 (6 bases). The germline gives CDR1 SQVTM, CDR2 ANQGSEA. This CDR3 has 13 residues. Trimming left V 4 bases short and J 3 bases short, with 11 bases between. The CDR3 protein is CSVVQGDTDTQYF. The CDR3 DNA sequence: TGCAGCGTTGTACAGGGTGATACAGATACGCAGTATTTT.

The chain links TRBV10-2 to TRBJ2-5; tentatively, D is TRBD1 or TRBD2 (5 bases each). From germline, CDR1 is WSHSY and CDR2 SAAADI. With 10 bases removed from V and 3 bases from J, the gap between germline ends came to 9 bases. The CDR3 covers 11 residues. CDR3 sequence reads: CATLGEETQYF. The CDR3 coding sequence is TGCGCCACCCTGGGGGAAGAGACCCAGTACTTC.

The DNA for the CDR3 is TGTGCCAGCAGCTTACAGGGGTACGGGAACACTGAAGCTTTCTTT. It translates to CASSLQGYGNTEAFF. The rearrangement uses TRBV7-9 and TRBJ1-1; D is perhaps TRBD1 (6 bases). V was cut by 2 bases and J by 1 base, with 11 bases left in between. Germline-derived CDR1 and CDR2 are SEHNR and FQNEAQ (reference sequence). The CDR3 runs 15 residues.

The V gene is TRBV13, the J gene TRBJ2-3; D ambiguous. V was shortened by 2 bases and J by 4 bases, with 4 bases between the two germline ends. Germline assignment: CDR1 PRHDT and CDR2 FYEKMQ (reference sequence). This CDR3 is built from 12 residues. The CDR3 spells CASSLIADTQYF. Here the CDR3 DNA reads TGTGCCAGCAGCTTAATTGCAGATACGCAGTATTTT.

The chain couples TRBV4-2 to TRBJ2-5; D is unclear. This CDR3 is 16 amino acids long. V was trimmed by 0 bases and J by 4 bases, leaving 15 bases between them. Germline V gives CDR1 LGHNA, CDR2 YNFKEQ. CDR3 residues: CASSQESEYRPETQYF. CDR3 sequence (DNA): TGTGCCAGCAGCCAAGAATCAGAGTATCGCCCAGAGACCCAGTACTTC.

The gene calls are TRBV7-9 and TRBJ2-3; D is unclear. V was shortened by 0 bases and J by 2 bases, with 12 bases between the two germline ends. This CDR3 has 16 amino acids. Germline V lookup: CDR1 SEHNR, CDR2 FQNEAQ (reference sequence). CDR3 coding DNA: TGTGCCAGCAGCTTAGCTGACGGAGCTACCACAGATACGCAGTATTTT. Amino acid sequence: CASSLADGATTDTQYF.

V usage is TRBV5-4 and J usage is TRBJ2-2; D ambiguous. V was shortened by 4 bases and J by 0 bases, with 7 bases between the two germline ends. The germline V gene has CDR1 SGHNT and CDR2 YYREEE (reference sequence). The CDR3 has 14 amino acids. The CDR3 loop is CASSPPTNTGELFF. The CDR3 nucleotides are TGTGCCAGCAGCCCCCCTACGAACACCGGGGAGCTGTTTTTT.

This clone was picked up a small number of times. CDR3 region: CASSSYWGRSTYNEQFF. The CDR3 region has the DNA TGTGCCAGCAGCTCTTATTGGGGGAGATCGACCTACAATGAGCAGTTCTTC. This sequence joins TRBV7-9 and TRBJ2-1; either TRBD1 or TRBD2 may fit D (5 bases each). The V gene's germline CDR1 is SEHNR and CDR2 FQNEAQ (reference sequence). This CDR3 contains 17 residues. V was pared by 4 bases and J by 2 bases, with 18 bases between.

The J gene is TRBJ2-2, the V gene TRBV7-9, with 10 bases lining up with TRBD2. There are 17 residues in the CDR3. Unmatched junction bases numbered 8, after V lost 5 bases and J lost 2 bases. The germline V gene encodes CDR1 SEHNR and CDR2 FQNEAQ (reference sequence). CDR3 residues: CASSPRLAGANTGELFF. For the CDR3, the DNA is TGTGCCAGCAGCCCCCGCCTAGCGGGAGCCAACACCGGGGAGCTGTTTTTT.